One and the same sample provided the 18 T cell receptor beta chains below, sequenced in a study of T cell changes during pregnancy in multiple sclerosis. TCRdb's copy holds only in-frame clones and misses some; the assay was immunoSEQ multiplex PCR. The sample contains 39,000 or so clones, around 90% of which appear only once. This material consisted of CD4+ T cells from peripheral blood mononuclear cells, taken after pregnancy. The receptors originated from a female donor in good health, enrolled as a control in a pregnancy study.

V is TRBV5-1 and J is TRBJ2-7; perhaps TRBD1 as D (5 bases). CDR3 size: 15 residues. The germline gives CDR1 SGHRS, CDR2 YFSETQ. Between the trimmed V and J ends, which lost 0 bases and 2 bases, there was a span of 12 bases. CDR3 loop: CASSLETEFPYEQYF. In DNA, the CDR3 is TGCGCCAGCAGCTTGGAGACAGAGTTCCCCTACGAGCAGTACTTC. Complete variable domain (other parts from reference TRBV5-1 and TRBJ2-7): KAGVTQTPRYLIKTRGQQVTLSCSPISGHRSVSWYQQTPGQGLQFLFEYFSETQRNKGNFPGRFSGRQFSNSRSEMNVSTLELGDSALYLCASSLETEFPYEQYFGPGTRLTVT.

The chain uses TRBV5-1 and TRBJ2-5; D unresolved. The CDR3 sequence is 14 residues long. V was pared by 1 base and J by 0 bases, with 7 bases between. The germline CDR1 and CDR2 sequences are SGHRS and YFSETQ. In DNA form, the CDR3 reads TGCGCCAGCAGCTTGTTGGGCAACCAAGAGACCCAGTACTTC. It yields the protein CASSLLGNQETQYF.

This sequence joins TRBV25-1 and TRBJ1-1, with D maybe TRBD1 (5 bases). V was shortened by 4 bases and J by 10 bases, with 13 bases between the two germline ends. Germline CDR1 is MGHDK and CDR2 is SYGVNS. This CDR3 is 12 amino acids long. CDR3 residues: CASSGTGWAAFF. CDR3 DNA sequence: TGTGCCAGCAGTGGTACAGGTTGGGCAGCTTTCTTT.

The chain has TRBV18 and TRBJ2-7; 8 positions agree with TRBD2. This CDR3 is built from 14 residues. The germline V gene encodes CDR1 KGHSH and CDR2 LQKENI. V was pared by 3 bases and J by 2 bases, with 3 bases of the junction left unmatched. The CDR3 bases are TGTGCCAGCTCACCGAGTAGCGGGACCTACGAGCAGTACTTC. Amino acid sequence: CASSPSSGTYEQYF.

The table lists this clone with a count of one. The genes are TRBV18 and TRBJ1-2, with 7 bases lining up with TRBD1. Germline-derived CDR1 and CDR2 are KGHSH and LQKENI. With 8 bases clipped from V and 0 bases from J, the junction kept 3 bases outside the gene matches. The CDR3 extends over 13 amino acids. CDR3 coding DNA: TGTGCCAGCCGGGACAGCACTAACTATGGCTACACCTTC. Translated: CASRDSTNYGYTF.

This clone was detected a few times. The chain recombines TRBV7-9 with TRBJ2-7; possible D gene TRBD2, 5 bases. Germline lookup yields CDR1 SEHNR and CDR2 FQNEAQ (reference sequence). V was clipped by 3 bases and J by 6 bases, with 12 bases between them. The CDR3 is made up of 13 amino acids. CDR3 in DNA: TGTGCCAGCAGCTTTTTGCGGGCTGTCGAGCAGTACTTC. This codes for CASSFLRAVEQYF. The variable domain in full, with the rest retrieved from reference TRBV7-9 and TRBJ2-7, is DTGVSQNPRHKITKRGQNVTFRCDPISEHNRLYWYRQTLGQGPEFLTYFQNEAQLEKSRLLSDRFSAERPKGSFSTLEIQRTEQGDSAMYLCASSFLRAVEQYFGPGTRLTVT.

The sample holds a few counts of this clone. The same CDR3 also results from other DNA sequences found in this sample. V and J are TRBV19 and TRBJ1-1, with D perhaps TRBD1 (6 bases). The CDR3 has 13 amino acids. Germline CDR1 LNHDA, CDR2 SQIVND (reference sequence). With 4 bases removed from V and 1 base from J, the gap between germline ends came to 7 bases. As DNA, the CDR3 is TGTGCCAGTAGTACGACAGGGAACACTGAAGCTTTCTTT. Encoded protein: CASSTTGNTEAFF.

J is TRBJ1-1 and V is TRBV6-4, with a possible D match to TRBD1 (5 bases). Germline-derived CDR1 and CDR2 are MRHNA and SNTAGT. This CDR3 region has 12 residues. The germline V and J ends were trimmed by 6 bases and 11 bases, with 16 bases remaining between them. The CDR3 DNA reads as TGTGCCAGCAGCCCCGGCGGAGGGGAGGCTTTCTTT. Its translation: CASSPGGGEAFF.

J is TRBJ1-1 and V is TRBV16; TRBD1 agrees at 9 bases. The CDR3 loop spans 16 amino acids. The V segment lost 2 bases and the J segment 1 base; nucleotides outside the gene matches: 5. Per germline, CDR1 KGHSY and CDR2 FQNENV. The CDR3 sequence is CASSQRTGGSNTEAFF. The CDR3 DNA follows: TGTGCCAGCAGCCAACGCACAGGGGGCTCGAACACTGAAGCTTTCTTT.

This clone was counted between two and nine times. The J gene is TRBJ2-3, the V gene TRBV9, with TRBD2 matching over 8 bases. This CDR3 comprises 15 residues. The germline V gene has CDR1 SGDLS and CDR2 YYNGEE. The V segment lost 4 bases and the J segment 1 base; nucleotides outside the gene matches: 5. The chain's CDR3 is CASSRQAGGTDTQYF. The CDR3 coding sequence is TGTGCCAGCAGCCGACAAGCGGGGGGCACAGATACGCAGTATTTT. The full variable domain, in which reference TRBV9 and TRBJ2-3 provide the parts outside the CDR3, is DSGVTQTPKHLITATGQRVTLRCSPRSGDLSVYWYQQSLDQGLQFLIQYYNGEERAKGNILERFSAQQFPDLHSELNLSSLELGDSALYFCASSRQAGGTDTQYFGPGTRLTVL.

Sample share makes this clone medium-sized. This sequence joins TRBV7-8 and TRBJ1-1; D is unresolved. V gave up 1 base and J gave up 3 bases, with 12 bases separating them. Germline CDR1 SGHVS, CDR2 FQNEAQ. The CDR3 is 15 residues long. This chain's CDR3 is CASSLELVMDTEAFF. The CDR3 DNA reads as TGTGCCAGCAGCTTAGAGCTGGTGATGGACACTGAAGCTTTCTTT.

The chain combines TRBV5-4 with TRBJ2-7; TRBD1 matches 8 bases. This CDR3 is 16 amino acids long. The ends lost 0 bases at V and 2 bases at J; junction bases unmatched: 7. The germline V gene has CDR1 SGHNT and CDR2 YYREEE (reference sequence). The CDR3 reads CASSLGGTGVPYEQYF. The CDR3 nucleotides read TGTGCCAGCAGCTTGGGCGGGACAGGTGTCCCCTACGAGCAGTACTTC.

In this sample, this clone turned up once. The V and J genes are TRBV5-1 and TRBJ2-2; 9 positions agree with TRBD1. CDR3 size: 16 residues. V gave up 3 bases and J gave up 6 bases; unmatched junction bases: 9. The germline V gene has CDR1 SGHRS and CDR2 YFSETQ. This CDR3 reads CASSWLGQGLAGELFF. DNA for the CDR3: TGCGCCAGCAGCTGGCTGGGACAGGGATTAGCCGGGGAGCTGTTTTTT.

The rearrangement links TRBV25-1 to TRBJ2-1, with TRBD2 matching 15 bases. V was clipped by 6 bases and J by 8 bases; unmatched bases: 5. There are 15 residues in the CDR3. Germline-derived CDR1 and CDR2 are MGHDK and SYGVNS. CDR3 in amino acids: CASRRTSGGGDEQFF. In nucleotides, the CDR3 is TGTGCCAGCAGGAGGACTAGCGGGGGGGGCGATGAGCAGTTCTTC.

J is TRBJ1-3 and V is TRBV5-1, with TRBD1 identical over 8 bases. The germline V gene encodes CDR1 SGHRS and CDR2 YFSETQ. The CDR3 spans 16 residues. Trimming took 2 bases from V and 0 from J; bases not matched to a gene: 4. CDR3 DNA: TGCGCCAGCAGCTTTTTCGGACAGGGCTCTGGAAACACCATATATTTT. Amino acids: CASSFFGQGSGNTIYF.

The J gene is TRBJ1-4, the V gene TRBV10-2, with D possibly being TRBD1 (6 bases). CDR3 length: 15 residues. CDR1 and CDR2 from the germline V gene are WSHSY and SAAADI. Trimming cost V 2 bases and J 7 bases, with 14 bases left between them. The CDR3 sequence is CASSEPTGGGEKLFF. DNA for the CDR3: TGCGCCAGCAGTGAGCCGACGGGAGGGGGTGAAAAACTGTTTTTT.

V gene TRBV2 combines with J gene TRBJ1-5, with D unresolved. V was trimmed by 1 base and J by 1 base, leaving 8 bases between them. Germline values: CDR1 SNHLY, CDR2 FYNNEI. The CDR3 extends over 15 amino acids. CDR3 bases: TGTGCCAGCAGTGAAGGGCAGGTGAGCAATCAGCCCCAGCATTTT. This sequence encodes CASSEGQVSNQPQHF.

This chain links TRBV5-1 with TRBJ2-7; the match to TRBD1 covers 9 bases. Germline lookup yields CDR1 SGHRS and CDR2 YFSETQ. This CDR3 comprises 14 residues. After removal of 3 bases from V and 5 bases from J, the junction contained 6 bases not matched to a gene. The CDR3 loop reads CASSYQGQGDEQYF. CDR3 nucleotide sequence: TGCGCCAGCAGCTACCAGGGACAGGGTGACGAGCAGTACTTC. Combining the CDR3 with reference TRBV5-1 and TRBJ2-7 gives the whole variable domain KAGVTQTPRYLIKTRGQQVTLSCSPISGHRSVSWYQQTPGQGLQFLFEYFSETQRNKGNFPGRFSGRQFSNSRSEMNVSTLELGDSALYLCASSYQGQGDEQYFGPGTRLTVT.